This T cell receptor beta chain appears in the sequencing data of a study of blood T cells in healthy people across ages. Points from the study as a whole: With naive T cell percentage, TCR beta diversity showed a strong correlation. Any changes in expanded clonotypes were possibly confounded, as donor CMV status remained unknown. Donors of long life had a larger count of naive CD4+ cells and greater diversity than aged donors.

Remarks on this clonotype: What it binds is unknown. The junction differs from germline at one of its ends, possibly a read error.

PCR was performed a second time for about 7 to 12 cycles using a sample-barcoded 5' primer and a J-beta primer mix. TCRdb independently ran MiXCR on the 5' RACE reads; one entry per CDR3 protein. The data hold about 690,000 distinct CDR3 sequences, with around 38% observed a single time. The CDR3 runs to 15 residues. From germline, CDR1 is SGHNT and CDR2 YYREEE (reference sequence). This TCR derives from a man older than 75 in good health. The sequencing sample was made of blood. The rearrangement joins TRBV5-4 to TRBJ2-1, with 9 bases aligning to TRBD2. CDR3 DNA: TGTGCCAGCAGCTTGGGCGGGGGGGATCACAACGAGCAGTTCTTC. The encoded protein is CASSLGGGDHNEQFF.